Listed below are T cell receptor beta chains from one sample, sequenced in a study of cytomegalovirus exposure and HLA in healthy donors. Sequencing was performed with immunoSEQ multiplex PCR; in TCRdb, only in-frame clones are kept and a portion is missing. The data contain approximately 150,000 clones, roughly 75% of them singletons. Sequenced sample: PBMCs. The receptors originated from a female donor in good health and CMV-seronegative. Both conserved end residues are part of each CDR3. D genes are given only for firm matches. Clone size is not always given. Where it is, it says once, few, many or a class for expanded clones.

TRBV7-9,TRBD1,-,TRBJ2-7,CASSIRDRGYRPDEQYF,TGTGCCAGCAGCATCCGGGACAGGGGATATCGGCCCGACGAGCAGTACTTC
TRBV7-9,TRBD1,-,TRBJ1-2,CASRPGQGRGYTF,TGTGCCAGCCGTCCGGGACAGGGGCGCGGCTACACCTTC
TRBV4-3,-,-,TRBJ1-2,CASSQEVDRSNYGYTF,TGCGCCAGCAGCCAAGAGGTGGACAGATCGAACTATGGCTACACCTTC
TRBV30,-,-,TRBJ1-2,CAWSVRTVGYGYTF,TGTGCCTGGAGTGTAAGGACAGTCGGCTATGGCTACACCTTC
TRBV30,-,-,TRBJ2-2,CAWSVRLAGNTGELFF,TGTGCCTGGAGTGTAAGGCTAGCCGGGAACACCGGGGAGCTGTTTTTT
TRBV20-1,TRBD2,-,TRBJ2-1,CSVRENNEQFF,TGCAGTGTGCGGGAGAACAATGAGCAGTTCTTC
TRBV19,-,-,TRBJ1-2,CASSQTANNYGYTF,TGTGCCAGTAGCCAGACAGCTAATAACTATGGCTACACCTTC
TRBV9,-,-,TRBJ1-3,CASSVTGRDTIYF,TGTGCCAGCAGCGTTACAGGGCGGGACACCATATATTTT
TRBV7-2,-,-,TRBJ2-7,CASSLSGESSEQYF,TGTGCCAGCAGCCTTTCGGGGGAGTCTAGCGAGCAGTACTTC
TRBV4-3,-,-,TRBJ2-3,CASSQEGGSTDTQYF,TGCGCCAGCAGCCAAGAGGGGGGTAGCACAGATACGCAGTATTTT
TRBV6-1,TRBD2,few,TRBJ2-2,CASRGLAGGAGELFF,TGTGCCAGCCGAGGACTAGCGGGGGGAGCCGGGGAGCTGTTTTTT
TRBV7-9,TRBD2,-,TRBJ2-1,CASSLARAGGPEQFF,TGTGCCAGCAGCTTAGCGAGAGCGGGGGGGCCTGAGCAGTTCTTC
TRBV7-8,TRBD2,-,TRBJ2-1,CASSLVRRGGWNEQFF,TGTGCCAGCAGCTTAGTTCGGCGGGGGGGTTGGAATGAGCAGTTCTTC